This T cell receptor (beta chain) was captured in a study of post-analysis software for immune sequencing data (dated by TCRdb to between 2014 and 2017). The study in broad terms: The recorded disease courses included relapsing-remitting, secondary progressive and progressive-relapsing multiple sclerosis, and some patients had no subtype annotation. Patient repertoires were compared against over ten previously published healthy control repertoires from donors aged roughly 6 to 28 years. A subset of samples was prepared in parallel using single-end sample barcoding, then pooled and co-amplified after Illumina adapter ligation. General study outcomes and caveats: The multiple sclerosis patient group was slightly younger than the control group. Four to six TRBV segments, including TRBV5-6, TRBV5-1 and TRBV20-1, were significantly more frequent in patients than controls. Compared with controls, multiple sclerosis patients had significantly lower normalized Chao1 diversity, a finding suggesting substantial peripheral T-cell clonal expansion. When samples were clustered directly using the F measure, samples prepared in the same batch co-clustered strongly, which prompted a batch-effect correction.

Preparation of the library involved PCR. Instrument on record: Illumina HiSeq 2500. To reduce PCR and sequencing biases, unique molecular identifiers were incorporated into the TCR beta cDNA libraries. Every 1 to 10 million input T cells yielded 500,000 or so cDNA molecules, meaning each molecule approximated one T cell. Patient libraries were prepared and sequenced with the same protocol used for the earlier healthy control dataset. Within a given batch, samples were prepared together, multiplexed and sequenced on the same HiSeq lane. The paper's processing steps were these. MIGEC was used to process the raw barcoded reads, and molecular identifier groups with only a single read were discarded before consensus assembly and CDR3 extraction. VDJtools was used for post-analysis of the clonotype tables, with diversity normalized by down-sampling every dataset to the smallest sample size. To correct batch-related cross-sample contamination, repertoire overlap clustering matched CDR3 amino acid sequences but not nucleotide sequences. The public reads were reanalyzed by TCRdb: fastp trimming at Q25, MiXCR alignment, in-frame beta chains only. One record per CDR3 amino acid sequence lists the most common genes and DNA. In this record, the V and J calls reflect TCRdb's handling and not the investigators' own analysis. This sample has 600,000 to 750,000 distinct CDR3 sequences in its table, and roughly three fifths of those were observed once. 11% of the sample rests with the top ten.

On this clonotype itself: What this receptor recognizes is not known. One base away there is no much larger clone; base qualities are not given.

TCR beta repertoires were profiled from peripheral blood of approximately 13 young patients with multiple sclerosis to demonstrate the VDJtools post-analysis software. The multiple sclerosis patients were children and adolescents between roughly 6 and 16 years of age. Reading the germline V gene (reference sequence) gives CDR1 LGHDT and CDR2 YNNKEL. The V and J ends are trimmed by 2 bases and 2 bases, leaving 10 bases between them. The CDR3 numbers 14 residues from cysteine through phenylalanine. Only the CDR3 portion is preserved as DNA: 42 bases, with reading frame beginning at the first base. Sequencing was carried out using blood. Rearrangement joined TRBV3-1 to TRBJ2-7; the best D guess is TRBD2, with 6 bases matching. The receptor comes from a girl aged 2 to 9 with multiple sclerosis. Here is the DNA: TGTGCCAGCAGCCAACCGGGAGTCGCCTACGAGCAGTACTTC. Its protein reads: CASSQPGVAYEQYF.